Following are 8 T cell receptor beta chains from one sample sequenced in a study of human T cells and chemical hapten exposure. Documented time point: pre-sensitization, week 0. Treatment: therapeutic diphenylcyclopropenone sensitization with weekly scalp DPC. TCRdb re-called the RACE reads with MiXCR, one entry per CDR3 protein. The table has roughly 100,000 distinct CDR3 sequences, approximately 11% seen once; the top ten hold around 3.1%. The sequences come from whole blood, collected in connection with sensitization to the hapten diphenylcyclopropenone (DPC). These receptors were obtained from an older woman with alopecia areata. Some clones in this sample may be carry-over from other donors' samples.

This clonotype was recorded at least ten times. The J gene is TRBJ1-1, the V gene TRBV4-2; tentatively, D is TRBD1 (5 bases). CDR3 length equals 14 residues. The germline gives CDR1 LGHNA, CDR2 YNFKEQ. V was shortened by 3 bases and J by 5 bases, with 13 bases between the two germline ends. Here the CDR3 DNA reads TGTGCCAGCAGCCAGGCGGGGGAGCGAACTGAAGCTTTCTTT. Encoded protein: CASSQAGERTEAFF.

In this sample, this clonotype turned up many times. The CDR3 sequence: CASSLRDRGKITGELFF. The CDR3 DNA reads TGTGCCAGCAGTTTACGGGACAGGGGGAAAATCACCGGGGAGCTGTTTTTT. The chain has TRBV27 and TRBJ2-2; TRBD1 agrees at 11 bases. The V and J ends lost 2 bases and 4 bases, in that order; junction bases with no gene match: 6. Per the germline V gene, CDR1 is MNHEY and CDR2 is SMNVEV (reference sequence). The CDR3 is 17 amino acids.

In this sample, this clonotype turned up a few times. CDR3 DNA: TGTGCCAGCTCACCACTGCCAGGGGGGGGTGAGCAGTACTTC. It translates to CASSPLPGGGEQYF. The chain is built from TRBV18 and TRBJ2-7; either TRBD1 or TRBD2 may supply D (7 bases each). Germline V gene sequence: CDR1 KGHSH, CDR2 LQKENI. V was cut by 1 base and J by 7 bases, with 14 bases left in between. The CDR3 is 14 residues long. Drawing the rest from reference TRBV18 and TRBJ2-7, the complete variable domain is NAGVMQNPRHLVRRRGQEARLRCSPMKGHSHVYWYRQLPEEGLKFMVYLQKENIIDESGMPKERFSAEFPKEGPSILRIQQVVRGDSAAYFCASSPLPGGGEQYFGPGTRLTVT.

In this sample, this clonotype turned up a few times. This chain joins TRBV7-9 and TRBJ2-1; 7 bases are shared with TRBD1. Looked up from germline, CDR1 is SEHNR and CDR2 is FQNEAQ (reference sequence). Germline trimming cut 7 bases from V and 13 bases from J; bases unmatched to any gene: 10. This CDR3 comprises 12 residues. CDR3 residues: CASTQGEDPQFF. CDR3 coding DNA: TGTGCCAGCACCCAGGGGGAAGATCCCCAGTTCTTC.

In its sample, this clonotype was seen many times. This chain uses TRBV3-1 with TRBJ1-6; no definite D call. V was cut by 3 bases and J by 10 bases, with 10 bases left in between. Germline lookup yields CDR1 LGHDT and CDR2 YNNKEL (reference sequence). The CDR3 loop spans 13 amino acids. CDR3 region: CASSQREPSPLHF. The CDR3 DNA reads TGTGCCAGCAGCCAGCGGGAACCATCACCCCTCCACTTT.

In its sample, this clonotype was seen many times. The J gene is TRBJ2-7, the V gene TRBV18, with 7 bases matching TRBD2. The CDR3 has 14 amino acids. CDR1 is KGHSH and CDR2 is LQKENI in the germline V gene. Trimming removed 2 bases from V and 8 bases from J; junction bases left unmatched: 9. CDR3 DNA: TGTGCCAGCTCACCAGGACTAGGGGACCGCCAGCAGTACTTC. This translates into CASSPGLGDRQQYF.

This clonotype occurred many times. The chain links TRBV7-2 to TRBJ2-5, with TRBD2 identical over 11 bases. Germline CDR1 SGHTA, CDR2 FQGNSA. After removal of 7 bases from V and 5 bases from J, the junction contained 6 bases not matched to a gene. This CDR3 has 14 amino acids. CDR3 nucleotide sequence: TGTGCCAGCAATGTAGCGGGGGGGCAGGAGACCCAGTACTTC. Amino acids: CASNVAGGQETQYF.

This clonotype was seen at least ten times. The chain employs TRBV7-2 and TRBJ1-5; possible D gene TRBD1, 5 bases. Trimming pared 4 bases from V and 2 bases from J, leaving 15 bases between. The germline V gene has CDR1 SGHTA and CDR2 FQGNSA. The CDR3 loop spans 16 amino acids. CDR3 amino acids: CASSWGGDWRNQPQHF. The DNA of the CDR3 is TGTGCCAGCAGCTGGGGAGGGGATTGGCGCAATCAGCCCCAGCATTTT. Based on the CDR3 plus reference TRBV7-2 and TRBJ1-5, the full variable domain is GAGVSQSPSNKVTEKGKDVELRCDPISGHTALYWYRQSLGQGLEFLIYFQGNSAPDKSGLPSDRFSAERTGGSVSTLTIQRTQQEDSAVYLCASSWGGDWRNQPQHFGDGTRLSIL.